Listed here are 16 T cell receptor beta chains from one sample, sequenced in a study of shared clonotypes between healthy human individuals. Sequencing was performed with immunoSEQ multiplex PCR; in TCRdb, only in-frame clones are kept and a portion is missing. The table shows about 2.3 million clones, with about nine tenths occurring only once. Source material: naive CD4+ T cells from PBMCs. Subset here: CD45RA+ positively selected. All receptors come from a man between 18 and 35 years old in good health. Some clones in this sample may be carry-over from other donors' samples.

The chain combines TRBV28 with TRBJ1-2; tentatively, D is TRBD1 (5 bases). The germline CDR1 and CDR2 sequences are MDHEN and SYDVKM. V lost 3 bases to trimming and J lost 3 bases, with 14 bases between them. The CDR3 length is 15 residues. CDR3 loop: CASSFQGWEDYGYTF. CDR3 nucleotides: TGTGCCAGCAGTTTCCAGGGTTGGGAAGACTATGGCTACACCTTC.

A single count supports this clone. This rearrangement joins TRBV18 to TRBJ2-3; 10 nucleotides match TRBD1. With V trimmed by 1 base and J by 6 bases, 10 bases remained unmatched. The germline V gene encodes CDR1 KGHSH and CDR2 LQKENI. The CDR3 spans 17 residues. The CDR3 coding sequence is TGTGCCAGCTCACCACAAGGGGACAGGGGCGCATTTGATACGCAGTATTTT. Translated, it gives CASSPQGDRGAFDTQYF.

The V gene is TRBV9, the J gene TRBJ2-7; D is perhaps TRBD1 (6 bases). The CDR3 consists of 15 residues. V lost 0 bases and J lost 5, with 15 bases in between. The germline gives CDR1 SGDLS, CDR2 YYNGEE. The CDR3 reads CASSVEGDRLNEQYF. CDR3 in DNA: TGTGCCAGCAGCGTAGAGGGAGACAGGCTGAACGAGCAGTACTTC.

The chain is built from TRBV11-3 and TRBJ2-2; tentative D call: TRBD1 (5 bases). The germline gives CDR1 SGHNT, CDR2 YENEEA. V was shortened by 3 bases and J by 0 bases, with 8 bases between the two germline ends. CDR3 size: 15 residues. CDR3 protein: CASSFDSTNTGELFF. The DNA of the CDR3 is TGTGCCAGCAGCTTCGACAGCACGAACACCGGGGAGCTGTTTTTT.

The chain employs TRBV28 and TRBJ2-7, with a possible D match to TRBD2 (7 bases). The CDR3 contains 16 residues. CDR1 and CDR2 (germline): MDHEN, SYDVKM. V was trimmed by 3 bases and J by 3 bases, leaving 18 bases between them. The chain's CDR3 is CASSFPPGGRLYEQYF. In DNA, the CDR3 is TGTGCCAGCAGTTTCCCTCCCGGGGGGCGGCTCTACGAGCAGTACTTC.

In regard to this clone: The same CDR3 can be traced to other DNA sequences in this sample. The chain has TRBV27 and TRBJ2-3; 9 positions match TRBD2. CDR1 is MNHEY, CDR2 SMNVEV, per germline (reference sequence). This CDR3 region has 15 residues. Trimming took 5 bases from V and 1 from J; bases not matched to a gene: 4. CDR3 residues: CASSPRTSGTDTQYF. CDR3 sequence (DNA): TGTGCCAGCAGTCCACGGACTAGCGGCACAGATACGCAGTATTTT.

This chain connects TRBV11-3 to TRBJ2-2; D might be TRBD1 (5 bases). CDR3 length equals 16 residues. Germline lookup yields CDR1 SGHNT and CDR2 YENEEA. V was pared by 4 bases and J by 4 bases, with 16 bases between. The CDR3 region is CASSWRQGRGTGELFF. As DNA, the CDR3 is TGTGCCAGCAGCTGGCGGCAGGGAAGGGGCACCGGGGAGCTGTTTTTT.

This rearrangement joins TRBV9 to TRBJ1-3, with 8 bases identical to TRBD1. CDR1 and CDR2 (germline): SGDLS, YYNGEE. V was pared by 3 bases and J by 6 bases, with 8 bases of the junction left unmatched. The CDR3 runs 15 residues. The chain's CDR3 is CASSDRQGTQNTIYF. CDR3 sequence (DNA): TGTGCCAGCAGCGATCGACAGGGGACCCAAAACACCATATATTTT.

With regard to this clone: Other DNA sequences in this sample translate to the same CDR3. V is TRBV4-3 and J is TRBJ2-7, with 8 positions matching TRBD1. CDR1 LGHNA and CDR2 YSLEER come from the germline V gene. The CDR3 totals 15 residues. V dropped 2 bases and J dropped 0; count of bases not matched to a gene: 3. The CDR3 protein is CASSQRTGSSYEQYF. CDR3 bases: TGCGCCAGCAGCCAACGGACAGGGAGCTCCTACGAGCAGTACTTC.

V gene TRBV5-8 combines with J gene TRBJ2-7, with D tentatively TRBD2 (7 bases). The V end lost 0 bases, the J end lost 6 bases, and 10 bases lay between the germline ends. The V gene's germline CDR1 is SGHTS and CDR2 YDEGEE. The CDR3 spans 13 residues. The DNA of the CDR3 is TGTGCCAGCAGCTTGGCCGGGGGGCTCGAGCAGTACTTC. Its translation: CASSLAGGLEQYF.

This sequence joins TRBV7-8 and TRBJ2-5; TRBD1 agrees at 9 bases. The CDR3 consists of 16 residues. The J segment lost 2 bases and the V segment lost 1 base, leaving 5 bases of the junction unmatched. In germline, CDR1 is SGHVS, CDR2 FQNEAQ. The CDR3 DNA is TGTGCCAGCAGCTTAGGCGAGACAGGGGGTCAAGAGACCCAGTACTTC. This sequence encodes CASSLGETGGQETQYF.

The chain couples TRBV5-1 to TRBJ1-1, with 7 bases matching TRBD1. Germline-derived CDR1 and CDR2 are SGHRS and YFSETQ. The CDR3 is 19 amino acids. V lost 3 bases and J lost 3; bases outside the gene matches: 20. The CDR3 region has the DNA TGCGCCAGCAGCTCGACCTTTACTTCTAGACAGGGAAGGGACACTGAAGCTTTCTTT. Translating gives CASSSTFTSRQGRDTEAFF.

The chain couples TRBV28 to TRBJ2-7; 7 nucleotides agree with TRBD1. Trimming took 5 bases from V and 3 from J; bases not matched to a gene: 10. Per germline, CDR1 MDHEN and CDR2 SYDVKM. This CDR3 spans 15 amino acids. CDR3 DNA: TGTGCCAGCAGTCCAGCCGGGACAGAAAGCTACGAGCAGTACTTC. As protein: CASSPAGTESYEQYF.

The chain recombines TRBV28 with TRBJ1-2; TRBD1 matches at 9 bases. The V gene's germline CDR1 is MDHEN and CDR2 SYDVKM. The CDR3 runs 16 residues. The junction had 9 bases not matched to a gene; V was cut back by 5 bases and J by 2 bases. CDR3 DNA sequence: TGTGCCAGCAGTCCCAGGACAGGGGCATTGAACTATGGCTACACCTTC. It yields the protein CASSPRTGALNYGYTF.

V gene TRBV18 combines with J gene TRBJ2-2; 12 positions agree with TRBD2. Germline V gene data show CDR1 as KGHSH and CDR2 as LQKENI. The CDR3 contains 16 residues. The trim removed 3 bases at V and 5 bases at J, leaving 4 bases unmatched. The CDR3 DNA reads TGTGCCAGCTCACCGAGACTAGCGGGAGTGACCGGGGAGCTGTTTTTT. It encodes CASSPRLAGVTGELFF.

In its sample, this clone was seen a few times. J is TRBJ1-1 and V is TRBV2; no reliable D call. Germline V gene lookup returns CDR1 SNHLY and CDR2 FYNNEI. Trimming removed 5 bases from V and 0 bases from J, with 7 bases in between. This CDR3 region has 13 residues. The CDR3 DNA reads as TGTGCCAGCAGTTCAGAAATGAACACTGAAGCTTTCTTT. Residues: CASSSEMNTEAFF.